This TCR beta chain was sequenced during a study of CD8+CD57+ T cells in acquired aplastic anemia. Study observations and caveats: It was found that twenty-nine CD8+ CDR3 sequences were shared between patients and controls.

It was patients with CD8+CD57+ cell expansion by flow cytometry who were chosen for sequencing. The germline V gene has CDR1 MNHNS and CDR2 SASEGT. The CDR3 length is 13 residues. V was trimmed by 6 bases and J by 9 bases, leaving 12 bases between them. With regard to this clonotype: Its antigen remains unidentified.

TCR beta VDJ and CDR3 profiles were obtained from a genomic DNA template. TCRdb re-called the reads with MiXCR, one entry per CDR3 protein. The sample carries some 180,000 distinct CDR3 sequences, 45% to 60% recorded once. The sequencing input was sorted CD4+, CD8+, or CD8+CD57+ T cells (not recorded which) from PBMCs. The rearrangement joins TRBV6-1 to TRBJ1-6; D is undetermined. This clonotype was sampled from a human donor with aplastic anemia. The CDR3 protein is CASSRWAASPLHF. CDR3 DNA sequence: TGTGCCAGCAGCCGTTGGGCGGCTTCACCCCTCCACTTT.